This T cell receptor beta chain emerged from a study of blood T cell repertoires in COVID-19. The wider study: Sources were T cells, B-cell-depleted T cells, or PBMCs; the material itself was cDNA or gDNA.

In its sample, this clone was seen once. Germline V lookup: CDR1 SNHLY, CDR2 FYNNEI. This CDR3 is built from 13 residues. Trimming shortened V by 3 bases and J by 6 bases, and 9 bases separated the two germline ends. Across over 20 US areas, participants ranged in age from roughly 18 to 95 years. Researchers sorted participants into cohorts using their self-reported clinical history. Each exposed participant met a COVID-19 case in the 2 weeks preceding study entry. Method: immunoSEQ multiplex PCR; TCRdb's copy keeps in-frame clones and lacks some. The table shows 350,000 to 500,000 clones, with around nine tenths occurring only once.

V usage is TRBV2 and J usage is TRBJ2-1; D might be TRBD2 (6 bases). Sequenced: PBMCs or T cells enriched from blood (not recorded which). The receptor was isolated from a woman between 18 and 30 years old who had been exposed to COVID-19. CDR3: CASSEEGINEQFF. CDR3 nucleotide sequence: TGTGCCAGCAGTGAGGAGGGGATCAATGAGCAGTTCTTC. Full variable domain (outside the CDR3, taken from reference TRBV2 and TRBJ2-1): EPEVTQTPSHQVTQMGQEVILRCVPISNHLYFYWYRQILGQKVEFLVSFYNNEISEKSEIFDDQFSVERPDGSNFTLKIRSTKLEDSAMYFCASSEEGINEQFFGPGTRLTVL.